The next 20 T cell receptor beta chains were all read from a single sample in a study of neoadjuvant anti-PD-1 for oral cavity cancer. Clones were read by immunoSEQ multiplex PCR, and TCRdb kept only the in-frame ones, dropping some. The top ten clones hold more than 3% of a sample with 5,500 to 8,500 clones, approximately 82% of them seen once. The input for sequencing was PBMCs, taken before nivolumab (anti-PD-1) treatment. These receptors were obtained from a person aged 35-79 years with oral cavity squamous cell carcinoma.

This clone was counted only a few times. The V call is TRBV7-9, the J call TRBJ2-2; possible D gene TRBD1, 6 bases. This CDR3 region has 19 residues. In germline, CDR1 is SEHNR, CDR2 FQNEAQ (reference sequence). Trimming shortened V by 1 base and J by 1 base, and 19 bases separated the two germline ends. The CDR3 loop is CASSLGWAGTPLNTGELFF. The CDR3 DNA reads as TGTGCCAGCAGCTTAGGGTGGGCCGGGACACCCCTGAACACCGGGGAGCTGTTTTTT.

The chain combines TRBV6-4 with TRBJ2-2; D is possibly TRBD1 (5 bases). The V and J ends lost 7 bases and 0 bases respectively, with 9 bases between them. This CDR3 is built from 14 residues. Germline V gene sequence: CDR1 MRHNA, CDR2 SNTAGT. The CDR3 is CASKTDANTGELFF. The CDR3 nucleotides are TGTGCCAGCAAGACAGACGCGAACACCGGGGAGCTGTTTTTT.

The rearrangement uses TRBV6-5 and TRBJ1-1; 8 bases are shared with TRBD1. From germline, CDR1 is MNHEY and CDR2 SVGAGI. J was trimmed by 5 bases and V by 0 bases; bases with no gene match: 5. This CDR3 region has 15 residues. This CDR3 is CASSYSWTGFTEAFF. CDR3 in DNA: TGTGCCAGCAGTTACTCGTGGACAGGGTTTACTGAAGCTTTCTTT.

The rearrangement links TRBV7-6 to TRBJ2-5; the D is unclear. Germline V gene data show CDR1 as SGHVS and CDR2 as FNYEAQ. V lost 0 bases, J lost 6 bases, and 8 bases lay in between. The CDR3 sequence is 13 residues long. The CDR3: CASSLASIQTQYF. CDR3 nucleotides: TGTGCCAGCAGCTTAGCTAGCATCCAGACCCAGTACTTC.

The CDR3: CASSESALGSYEQYF. The CDR3 coding sequence is TGCGCCAGCAGTGAGTCGGCTCTGGGGTCCTACGAGCAGTACTTC. The rearrangement links TRBV10-1 to TRBJ2-7; D not certain. The CDR3 has 15 residues. Germline values: CDR1 WNHNN, CDR2 SYGVQD (reference sequence). V dropped 0 bases and J dropped 1 base, with 10 bases sitting between them.

V and J are TRBV21-1 and TRBJ1-4. TRBV21-1 counts as a pseudogene. This CDR3 contains 15 residues. In nucleotides, the CDR3 is TGTGCCAGCAGCAAAGATGTCGACCATAATGAAAAACTGTTTTTT. Protein sequence: CASSKDVDHNEKLFF.

The rearrangement uses TRBV5-6 and TRBJ1-2; 11 positions match TRBD1. Germline-derived CDR1 and CDR2 are SGHDT and YYEEEE. J was trimmed by 4 bases and V by 2 bases; bases with no gene match: 4. The CDR3 runs to 15 residues. CDR3 sequence: CASSFGTGGIYGYTF. The CDR3, as DNA: TGTGCCAGCAGCTTCGGGACAGGGGGGATCTATGGCTACACCTTC.

The chain links TRBV4-2 to TRBJ1-4, with D tentatively TRBD1 (5 bases). This CDR3 contains 14 residues. Germline CDR1 and CDR2: LGHNA and YNFKEQ. V lost 0 bases, J lost 3 bases, and 5 bases lay in between. DNA of the CDR3: TGTGCCAGCAGCCAAGAGGGGCCTAATGAAAAACTGTTTTTT. Its translation: CASSQEGPNEKLFF.

This clone is large (0.1 to 1%) by share. This chain uses TRBV4-3 with TRBJ1-5; a weak D match, TRBD1 (5 bases). The V and J ends lost 0 bases and 7 bases respectively, with 16 bases between them. This CDR3 contains 16 residues. Germline-derived CDR1 and CDR2 are LGHNA and YSLEER. The CDR3 coding sequence is TGCGCCAGCAGCCAAGATATGGGGCAGGGTTTCCAGCCCCAGCATTTT. This sequence encodes CASSQDMGQGFQPQHF.

This clone was seen only a few times. The chain is built from TRBV10-1 and TRBJ2-7; 11 bases agree with TRBD2. J was trimmed by 6 bases and V by 4 bases; bases with no gene match: 2. Germline CDR1 WNHNN, CDR2 SYGVQD (reference sequence). This CDR3 comprises 13 residues. In nucleotides, the CDR3 is TGCGCCAGCAGTGCTAGCGGGGGGTTCGAGCAGTACTTC. Its translation is CASSASGGFEQYF.

DNA of the CDR3: TGTGCCAGCAGCCCCCAGGGTGGGGGTGGCTATGGCTACACCTTC. Protein product: CASSPQGGGGYGYTF. V and J are TRBV9 and TRBJ1-2; D is possibly TRBD1 (5 bases). CDR1 SGDLS and CDR2 YYNGEE come from the germline V gene. The CDR3 consists of 15 residues. V was cut by 4 bases and J by 4 bases, with 17 bases left in between. Looking up the rest from reference TRBV9 and TRBJ1-2 gives the full variable domain: DSGVTQTPKHLITATGQRVTLRCSPRSGDLSVYWYQQSLDQGLQFLIQYYNGEERAKGNILERFSAQQFPDLHSELNLSSLELGDSALYFCASSPQGGGGYGYTFGSGTRLTVV.

The genes are TRBV30 and TRBJ1-1, with D uncertain. V dropped 5 bases and J dropped 0 bases, with 13 bases sitting between them. CDR3 length: 14 amino acids. Germline V gene sequence: CDR1 GTSNPN, CDR2 SVGIG (reference sequence). The CDR3 loop reads CAWSGVPMNTEAFF. For the CDR3, the DNA is TGTGCCTGGTCGGGAGTGCCGATGAACACTGAAGCTTTCTTT.

This clone has just one count. This chain connects TRBV5-4 to TRBJ2-3, with TRBD2 matching over 9 bases. The CDR3 totals 15 residues. V trimming: 5 bases; J trimming: 9 bases; junction bases outside the gene matches: 13. CDR1 and CDR2 from the germline V gene are SGHNT and YYREEE (reference sequence). CDR3 sequence reads: CASRASGGPEWTQYF. CDR3 nucleotides: TGTGCCAGCAGAGCCAGCGGGGGGCCCGAGTGGACGCAGTATTTT.

This chain joins TRBV11-3 and TRBJ2-7; D perhaps matches TRBD1 (7 bases). There are 15 residues in the CDR3. V dropped 5 bases and J dropped 6 bases, with 20 bases sitting between them. Germline-derived CDR1 and CDR2 are SGHNT and YENEEA. CDR3 sequence reads: CASSPGGTIVSEQYF. CDR3 nucleotide sequence: TGTGCCAGCAGCCCAGGGGGGACAATCGTTTCCGAGCAGTACTTC.

This clone was seen a single time. The genes are TRBV6-1 and TRBJ1-2, with TRBD1 matching over 7 bases. V was clipped by 6 bases and J by 2 bases; unmatched bases: 3. CDR3 length: 13 amino acids. The germline V gene has CDR1 MNHNS and CDR2 SASEGT. CDR3 residues: CASRLGQNYGYTF. The CDR3 DNA sequence: TGTGCCAGCAGATTGGGACAGAACTATGGCTACACCTTC.

This clone was seen just once. The rearrangement joins TRBV2 to TRBJ1-2; 11 nucleotides align to TRBD1. The CDR3 is made up of 16 amino acids. Germline V gene data show CDR1 as SNHLY and CDR2 as FYNNEI. The junction had 15 bases not matched to a gene; V was cut back by 10 bases and J by 5 bases. CDR3 amino acids: CATPDMDRGQSYGYTF. In DNA form, the CDR3 reads TGTGCCACCCCAGATATGGACAGGGGGCAATCTTATGGCTACACCTTC.

This clone was detected only once. CDR3 coding DNA: TGTGCCACCCTAGGCCTGAACACTGAAGCTTTCTTT. Its translation: CATLGLNTEAFF. The chain is built from TRBV19 and TRBJ1-1; D gene uncertain. The CDR3 is 12 amino acids. From germline, CDR1 is LNHDA and CDR2 SQIVND (reference sequence). V was shortened by 10 bases and J by 0 bases, with 9 bases between the two germline ends.

The V and J genes are TRBV11-2 and TRBJ1-5, with D tentatively TRBD1 (6 bases). Germline assignment: CDR1 SGHAT and CDR2 FQNNGV. Trimming took off 5 bases at V and 5 bases at J, with 16 bases between the two ends. The CDR3 has 15 amino acids. CDR3 sequence (DNA): TGTGCCAGCAGCCGCTTGGGGGCGGGGGATCAGCCCCAGCATTTT. It codes for CASSRLGAGDQPQHF. Full variable domain (remainder filled in from reference TRBV11-2 and TRBJ1-5): EAGVAQSPRYKIIEKRQSVAFWCNPISGHATLYWYQQILGQGPKLLIQFQNNGVVDDSQLPKDRFSAERLKGVDSTLKIQPAKLEDSAVYLCASSRLGAGDQPQHFGDGTRLSIL.

The V and J genes are TRBV6-5 and TRBJ2-7; D may correspond to TRBD1 or TRBD2 (5 bases each). Germline values: CDR1 MNHEY, CDR2 SVGAGI. The CDR3 consists of 14 residues. V was shortened by 8 bases and J by 2 bases, with 16 bases between the two germline ends. The CDR3 DNA is TGTGCCAGCTCTGCCCCGGGGCGAACCTACGAGCAGTACTTC. This gives the protein CASSAPGRTYEQYF.

The chain joins TRBV5-6 to TRBJ1-2; no clear D. With 0 bases removed from V and 2 bases from J, the gap between germline ends came to 8 bases. This CDR3 has 14 residues. Germline V CDR1 and CDR2: SGHDT, YYEEEE. CDR3 bases: TGTGCCAGCAGCTTGGAGGTTCGGAACTATGGCTACACCTTC. Amino acid sequence: CASSLEVRNYGYTF.